This T cell receptor (beta chain) was identified in a study of blood T cell repertoires in COVID-19. V lost 6 bases, J lost 0 bases, and 9 bases stayed unmatched. This CDR3 contains 17 residues. CDR1 and CDR2 (germline): MNHEY, SMNVEV (reference sequence). Method: immunoSEQ multiplex PCR; TCRdb's copy keeps in-frame clones and lacks some. The table has fewer than 400,000 clones, more than 85% seen once; the top ten hold 3%. This clone was counted a single time. This receptor was obtained from a human donor in a cohort sampled during active COVID-19. The chain has TRBV27 and TRBJ2-3, with TRBD2 identical over 10 bases. The specimen was peripheral blood. The CDR3: CASSPIGLAASTDTQYF. CDR3 bases: TGTGCCAGCAGCCCGATAGGACTAGCGGCTAGCACAGATACGCAGTATTTT.